This TCR beta chain emerged from a study of T cell responses to AZD1222 COVID-19 vaccine. Study results and caveats: It should be noted that donors were predominantly white British and more often female, and clonal diversity was possibly underestimated.

The CDR3 loop spans 14 amino acids. Germline V gene data show CDR1 as SGHNT and CDR2 as YYREEE (reference sequence). The ends were cut back, 0 bases at V and 0 bases at J, with 6 bases in the middle. Notes on this clone: Its specificity is unknown.

Clones were read by immunoSEQ multiplex PCR, and TCRdb kept only the in-frame ones, dropping some. The table lists 90,000 to 100,000 clones, roughly 86% of them singletons, with 16% in the top ten. Some second doses came at about 4 weeks and others at about 12 weeks; these were pooled. The chain is built from TRBV5-4 and TRBJ1-1, with D hard to call. The sequencing used peripheral blood, collected 28 days after the second AZD1222 dose. This sequence was found in an adult who received the AZD1222 COVID-19 vaccine. This CDR3 is CASSLDSLNTEAFF. For the CDR3, the DNA is TGTGCCAGCAGCTTGGACAGTTTGAACACTGAAGCTTTCTTT.